Listed below are T cell receptor beta chains from one sample, sequenced in a study of blood T cell repertoires in COVID-19. Using immunoSEQ multiplex PCR, the repertoire was profiled, and TCRdb retains in-frame clones only, with some absent. The sample records about 110,000 clones, approximately 88% being singletons. The sequencing input was peripheral blood. Receptors were obtained from a man between 40 and 49 years old with active or convalescent COVID-19. Each CDR3 is given with its conserved first and last residue. The D gene is left open where the match is weak. Size is omitted from some rows. Given values are once, few, many or a class for expanded clones.

j_call	clone_size	v_call	d_call	cdr3_nt	cdr3_aa
TRBJ1-5	.	TRBV10-3	.	TGTGCCATCAGTGTTGCCAGTTCCAATCAGCCCCAGCATTTT	CAISVASSNQPQHF
TRBJ1-1	.	TRBV7-9	.	TGTGCCAGCAGTAAAACAGGGACTGAAGCTTTCTTT	CASSKTGTEAFF
TRBJ1-1	.	TRBV7-8	.	TGTGCCAGCAGCCGAGGGGTTGAGAGGGCTTTCTTT	CASSRGVERAFF
TRBJ2-5	once	TRBV7-6	.	TGTGCCAGCAGCTTTGAGAAAGAGACCCAGTACTTC	CASSFEKETQYF
TRBJ2-1	.	TRBV27	TRBD2	TGTGCCAGCAGCTTAGCGGGAGCTAACTACAATGAGCAGTTCTTC	CASSLAGANYNEQFF
TRBJ1-1	few	TRBV9	.	TGTGCCAGCAGCGTCACTATGGAGAGAACCAGCGGGAACACTGAAGCTTTCTTT	CASSVTMERTSGNTEAFF
TRBJ2-7	few	TRBV3-1/TRBV3-2	.	TGTGCCAGCAGCCAACTTTACGAGCAGTACTTC	CASSQLYEQYF
TRBJ2-2	.	TRBV5-1	TRBD1	TGCGCCAGCAGCTTGAGGGGACAGGGGAACGGGGAGCTGTTTTTT	CASSLRGQGNGELFF
TRBJ1-5	.	TRBV11-2	.	TGTGCCAGCAGCTTAGACTACAGGGCTAGCAATCAGCCCCAGCATTTT	CASSLDYRASNQPQHF
TRBJ1-2	.	TRBV5-1	.	TGCGCCAGCAGCCAATCCGGGGACTATGGCTACACCTTC	CASSQSGDYGYTF
TRBJ2-7	few	TRBV5-5	TRBD2	TGTGCCAGCAGCTTGTCGGCGGGAGGGTTTTACGAGCAGTACTTC	CASSLSAGGFYEQYF
TRBJ1-5	.	TRBV12-3/TRBV12-4	.	TGTGCCAGCAGTTTTTCGGGGAATCAGCCCCAGCATTTT	CASSFSGNQPQHF
TRBJ1-5	.	TRBV19	.	TGTGCCAGTAGTGATTCTACAGGGAGTCAGCCCCAGCATTTT	CASSDSTGSQPQHF
TRBJ1-6	.	TRBV3-1/TRBV3-2	TRBD1	TGTGCCAGCAGCCTTACAGGGGTCGGCAATTCACCCCTCCACTTT	CASSLTGVGNSPLHF
TRBJ2-2	.	TRBV24-1	TRBD1	TGTGCCACCAGTACGACAGGGGAGACCGGGGAGCTGTTTTTT	CATSTTGETGELFF
TRBJ2-2	.	TRBV7-3	TRBD2	TGTGCCAGCAGCTTAGTTATGGCGGGAGGGGCCACCGGGGAGCTGTTTTTT	CASSLVMAGGATGELFF
TRBJ1-1	.	TRBV6-5	TRBD1	TGTGCCAGCAAAGCGACAGGGAAACCTGAAGCTTTCTTT	CASKATGKPEAFF
TRBJ2-5	.	TRBV11-2	TRBD2	TGTGCCAGCAGCTTTCGACTAGCGGGGTCCCCCCACCAAGAGACCCAGTACTTC	CASSFRLAGSPHQETQYF
TRBJ1-4	.	TRBV30	TRBD1	TGTGCCTGGAATCTGGGACAGGCGATTAATGAAAAACTGTTTTTT	CAWNLGQAINEKLFF
TRBJ2-5	.	TRBV5-6	.	TGTGCCAGCAGCTTGGGTTCAGGGGTACAAGAGACCCAGTACTTC	CASSLGSGVQETQYF
TRBJ2-1	.	TRBV11-2	.	TGTGCCAGCAGCTTAGACCCCCCCCCGCAGGGCTGGTATCATGAGCAGTTCTTC	CASSLDPPPQGWYHEQFF
TRBJ2-2	.	TRBV28	TRBD2	TGTGCCAGCAGAACGGGACTACCTACCGGGGAGCTGTTTTTT	CASRTGLPTGELFF
TRBJ2-1	.	TRBV19	.	TGTGCCAGTAGTATGGGAGGCCGGAAAATCTACAATGAGCAGTTCTTC	CASSMGGRKIYNEQFF
TRBJ2-1	.	TRBV6-5	TRBD1	TGTGCCAGCAGTTCCGCACAGGGGAGCTCCTACAATGAGCAGTTCTTC	CASSSAQGSSYNEQFF
TRBJ1-6	.	TRBV7-2	.	TGTGCCAGCAGCTCTCAGACGGGACGGGAGAATTCACCCCTCCACTTT	CASSSQTGRENSPLHF
TRBJ2-1	.	TRBV10-3	TRBD2	TGTGCCATAGCCACTCTAGCGGGGGGCTACAATGAGCAGTTCTTC	CAIATLAGGYNEQFF
TRBJ1-1	.	TRBV7-2	.	TGTGCCAGCAGCTTAGCGCAGTATGCGACAGGAACGAACACTGAAGCTTTCTTT	CASSLAQYATGTNTEAFF
TRBJ2-2	.	TRBV7-3	.	TGTGCCAGCACCCCCGACCCTCAGGTCGGGGAGCTGTTTTTT	CASTPDPQVGELFF
TRBJ1-2	.	TRBV6-2/TRBV6-3	.	TGTGCCAGCAGTACCGCGAACTATGGCTACACCTTC	CASSTANYGYTF
TRBJ1-2	.	TRBV28	.	TGTGCCAGCAGACCCTCGTTGGGGACTTTGGGCGGCTACACCTTC	CASRPSLGTLGGYTF
TRBJ2-5	.	TRBV30	.	TGTGCCTGGAGTGTACTAGCCTCGGAGACCCAGTACTTC	CAWSVLASETQYF
TRBJ2-5	once	TRBV30	TRBD2	TGTGCCTCAAAGAAGGGGACTATAGCACAAGAGACCCAGTACTTC	CASKKGTIAQETQYF
TRBJ2-2	.	TRBV28	.	TGTGCCAGCAGTCGTGACATCGCGAACACCGGGGAGCTGTTTTTT	CASSRDIANTGELFF
TRBJ1-5	.	TRBV19	.	TGTGCCAGTAGTATAGCGGGGGGATCGAGCAATCAGCCCCAGCATTTT	CASSIAGGSSNQPQHF
TRBJ1-1	.	TRBV5-1	.	TGCGCCAGCAGCTTAGGGACTACTGAAGCTTTCTTT	CASSLGTTEAFF
TRBJ1-5	.	TRBV30	.	TGTGCCTGGAGTGTTGGGGGGGCGAATGTGGGTCAGCCCCAGCATTTT	CAWSVGGANVGQPQHF
TRBJ1-2	.	TRBV25-1	.	TGTGCCAGCAGTTCTAACCTGCGTGTCGGCTACACCTTC	CASSSNLRVGYTF
TRBJ2-1	.	TRBV18	TRBD2	TGTGCCAGCTCACCACTAGCGGGAGGAGGTAGTGAGCAGTTCTTC	CASSPLAGGGSEQFF
TRBJ1-2	once	TRBV6-2/TRBV6-3	TRBD1	TGTGCCAGCAGTTTCTCAGGGGGCCATGGCTACACCTTC	CASSFSGGHGYTF
TRBJ2-3	once	TRBV1	.	TGCACCAGCAGCCCCAGCGGGACGAGCACAGATACGCAGTATTTT	CTSSPSGTSTDTQYF
TRBJ2-1	.	TRBV5-4	.	TGTGCCAGCAGCTCCCCGGACATCTACAATGAGCAGTTCTTC	CASSSPDIYNEQFF
TRBJ1-2	.	TRBV18	TRBD1	TGTGCCAGCTCACAATCGGGACAGGGGACGAGGGGCTACACCTTC	CASSQSGQGTRGYTF
TRBJ1-1	.	TRBV7-9	.	TGTGCCAGCAGCTCCCCCGACAGTTGGACTGAAGCTTTCTTT	CASSSPDSWTEAFF
TRBJ1-2	.	TRBV30	.	TGTGCCTGGATGGGAGGGGTGGGAGGTTTTCATGGCTACACCTTC	CAWMGGVGGFHGYTF
TRBJ1-5	few	TRBV5-1	TRBD1	TGCGCCAGCAGCCCTGGACAGGGCAATCAGCCCCAGCATTTT	CASSPGQGNQPQHF
TRBJ2-1	few	TRBV7-9	TRBD1	TGTGCCAGCAGCTGGGGGACAGGGGGCGCGGGTGAGCAGTTCTTC	CASSWGTGGAGEQFF
TRBJ2-7	.	TRBV14	TRBD2	TGTGCCAGCAGCCAAGTTCCAGCGGGAGGGGTTGAGCAGTACTTC	CASSQVPAGGVEQYF
TRBJ2-1	.	TRBV9	.	TGTGCCAGCAGCGTAGCTAATGAGCAGTTCTTC	CASSVANEQFF
TRBJ2-2	.	TRBV10-3	TRBD1	TGTGCCATCAGTCAAGGGGGCGCGACCGGGGAGCTGTTTTTT	CAISQGGATGELFF
TRBJ2-6	once	TRBV7-2	.	TGTGCCAGCAGCTCTCAACGGTCTGGGGCCAACGTCCTGACTTTC	CASSSQRSGANVLTF
TRBJ2-1	.	TRBV15	TRBD2	TGTGCCACCAGCGGACTAGCGGGCTCCTACAATGAGCAGTTCTTC	CATSGLAGSYNEQFF